The present T cell receptor beta chain was sequenced within a study of T cell repertoires in cytomegalovirus infection. Overall study: Indications came from public TCR beta signatures; they pointed to CMV infection and to a matching HLA type.

Per germline, CDR1 LNHDA and CDR2 SQIVND (reference sequence). V lost 5 bases to trimming and J lost 4 bases, with 14 bases between them. There are 14 residues in the CDR3. This clonotype has just a few counts. Its specificity is not known. Study results and limitations: In two of eight donors, the top clonotype was HLA-C-restricted CMV-specific. Identification of carriers of CMV plus the relevant HLA was performed using cumulative public TCR beta family frequency.

TCRdb fed the reads into MiXCR, producing one record per CDR3 protein. The table has about 770,000 distinct CDR3 sequences, about 29% seen once. This chain uses TRBV19 with TRBJ1-1, with D hard to call. The sequence was obtained from a human donor in good health (CMV status not recorded). Some clones in this sample may be carry-over from other donors' samples. Source: cultured CD8+ T cells from PBMCs, taken from culture after CMV antigen stimulation. Here the CDR3 DNA reads TGTGCCAGTAGTGTCCTATTGTTGACCACTGAAGCTTTCTTT. Protein sequence: CASSVLLLTTEAFF.